This TCR beta chain originates from a study of blood T cell repertoires in COVID-19. CDR1 is LGHDT and CDR2 is YNNKEL in the germline V gene (reference sequence). The V and J ends lost 1 base and 7 bases respectively, with 11 bases between them. The CDR3 has 15 amino acids. Sequencing used immunoSEQ multiplex PCR; TCRdb keeps in-frame clones, though not all of them. The sample records around 200,000 clones, approximately 87% being singletons. This clone was observed a single time. The sample comprised peripheral blood. The source of this sequence is a young woman who had recovered from COVID-19. This chain joins TRBV3-1 (or the pseudogene TRBV3-2) and TRBJ1-6; a weak D match, TRBD1 (5 bases). The DNA of the CDR3 is TGTGCCAGCAGCCAAGCAGCAGGGAGGAATTCACCCCTCCACTTT. Translated: CASSQAAGRNSPLHF.